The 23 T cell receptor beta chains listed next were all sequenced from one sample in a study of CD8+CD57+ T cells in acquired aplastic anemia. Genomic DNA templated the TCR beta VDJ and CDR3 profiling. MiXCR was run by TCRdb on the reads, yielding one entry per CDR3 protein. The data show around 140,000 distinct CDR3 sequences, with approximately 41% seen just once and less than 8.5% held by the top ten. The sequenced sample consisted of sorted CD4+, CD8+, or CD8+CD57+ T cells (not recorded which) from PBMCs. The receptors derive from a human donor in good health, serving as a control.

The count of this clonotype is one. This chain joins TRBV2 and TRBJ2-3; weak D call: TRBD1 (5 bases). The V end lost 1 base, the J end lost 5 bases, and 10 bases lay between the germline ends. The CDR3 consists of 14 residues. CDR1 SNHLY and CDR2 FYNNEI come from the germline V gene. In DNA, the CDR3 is TGTGCCAGCAGTGAAGGGCAGGGTCAAGATACGCAGTATTTT. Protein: CASSEGQGQDTQYF.

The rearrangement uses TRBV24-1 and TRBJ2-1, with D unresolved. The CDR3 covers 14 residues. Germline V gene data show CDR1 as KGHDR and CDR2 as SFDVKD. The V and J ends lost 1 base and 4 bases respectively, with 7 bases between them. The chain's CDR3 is CATSDFEAYNEQFF. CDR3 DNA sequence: TGTGCCACCAGTGATTTTGAAGCGTACAATGAGCAGTTCTTC.

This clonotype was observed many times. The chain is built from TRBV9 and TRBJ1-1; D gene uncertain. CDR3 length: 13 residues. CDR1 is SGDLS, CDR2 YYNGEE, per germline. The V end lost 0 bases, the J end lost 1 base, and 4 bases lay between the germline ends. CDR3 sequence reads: CASSVDRNTEAFF. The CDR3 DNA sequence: TGTGCCAGCAGCGTAGACAGGAACACTGAAGCTTTCTTT.

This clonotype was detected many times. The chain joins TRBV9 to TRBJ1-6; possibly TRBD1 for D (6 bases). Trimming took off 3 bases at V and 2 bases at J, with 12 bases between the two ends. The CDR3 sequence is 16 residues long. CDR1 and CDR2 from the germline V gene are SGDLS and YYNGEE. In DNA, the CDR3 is TGTGCCAGCAGCGCGCAGGACAGCCCCTATAATTCACCCCTCCACTTT. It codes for CASSAQDSPYNSPLHF.

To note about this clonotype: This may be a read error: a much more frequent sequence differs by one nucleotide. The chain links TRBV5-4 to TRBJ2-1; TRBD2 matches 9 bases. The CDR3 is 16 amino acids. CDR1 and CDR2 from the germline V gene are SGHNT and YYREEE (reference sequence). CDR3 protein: CASSLAGGRGYNEKFF. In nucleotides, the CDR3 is TGTGCCAGCAGCTTGGCCGGCGGGAGGGGCTACAATGAGAAGTTCTTC.

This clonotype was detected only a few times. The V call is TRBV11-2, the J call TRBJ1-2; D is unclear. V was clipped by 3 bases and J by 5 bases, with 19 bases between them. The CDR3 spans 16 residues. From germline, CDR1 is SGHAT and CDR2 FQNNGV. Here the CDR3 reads CASSFVLFLFFYGYTF. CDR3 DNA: TGTGCCAGCAGCTTCGTATTGTTCCTGTTTTTTTATGGCTACACCTTC.

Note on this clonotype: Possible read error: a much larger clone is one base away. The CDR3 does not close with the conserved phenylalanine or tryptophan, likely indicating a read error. The CDR3: CATSRTFMNTEAFL. CDR3 DNA: TGTGCCACGTCGAGGACGTTCATGAACACTGAAGCTTTCCTT. The chain employs TRBV6-1 and TRBJ1-1; D ambiguous. The V gene's germline CDR1 is MNHNS and CDR2 SASEGT. This CDR3 has 14 amino acids. V lost 10 bases and J lost 0, with 15 bases in between.

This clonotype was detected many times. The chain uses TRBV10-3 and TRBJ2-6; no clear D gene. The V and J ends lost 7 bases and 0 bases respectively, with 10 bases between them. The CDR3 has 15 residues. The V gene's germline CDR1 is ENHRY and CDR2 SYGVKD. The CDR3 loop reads CAITGGLSGANVLTF. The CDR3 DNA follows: TGTGCCATCACGGGCGGCCTCTCTGGGGCCAACGTCCTGACTTTC.

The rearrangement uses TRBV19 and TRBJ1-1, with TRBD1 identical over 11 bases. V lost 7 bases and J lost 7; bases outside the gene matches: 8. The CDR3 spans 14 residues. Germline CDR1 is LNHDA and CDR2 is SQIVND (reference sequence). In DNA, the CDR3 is TGTGCCAGTACCAAGGACAGGGGGCAAGGTGAAGCTTTCTTT. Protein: CASTKDRGQGEAFF. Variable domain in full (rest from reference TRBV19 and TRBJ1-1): DGGITQSPKYLFRKEGQNVTLSCEQNLNHDAMYWYRQDPGQGLRLIYYSQIVNDFQKGDIAEGYSVSREKKESFPLTVTSAQKNPTAFYLCASTKDRGQGEAFFGQGTRLTVV.

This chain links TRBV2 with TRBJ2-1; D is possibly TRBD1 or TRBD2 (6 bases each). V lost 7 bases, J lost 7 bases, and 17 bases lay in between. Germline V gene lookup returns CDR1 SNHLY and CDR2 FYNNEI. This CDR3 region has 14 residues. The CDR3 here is CASTLGPGANEQFF. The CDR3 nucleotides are TGTGCCAGCACCCTGGGACCGGGGGCAAATGAGCAGTTCTTC.

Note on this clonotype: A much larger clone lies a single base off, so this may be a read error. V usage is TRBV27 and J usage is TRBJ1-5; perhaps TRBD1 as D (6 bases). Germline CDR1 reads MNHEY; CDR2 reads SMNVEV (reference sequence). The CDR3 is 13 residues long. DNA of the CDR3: TGTGCCAGCGGACAGCCTTCCAATCAGCCCCAGCGTTTT. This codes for CASGQPSNQPQRF.

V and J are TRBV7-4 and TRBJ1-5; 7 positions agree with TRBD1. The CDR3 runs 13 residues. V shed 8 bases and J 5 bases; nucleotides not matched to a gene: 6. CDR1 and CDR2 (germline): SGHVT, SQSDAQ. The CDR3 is CASGDTGDQPQHF. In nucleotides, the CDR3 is TGTGCCAGCGGTGATACAGGGGATCAGCCCCAGCATTTT. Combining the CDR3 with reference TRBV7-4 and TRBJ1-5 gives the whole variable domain GAGVSQSPRYKVAKRGRDVALRCDSISGHVTLYWYRQTLGQGSEVLTYSQSDAQRDKSGRPSGRFSAERPERSVSTLKIQRTEQGDSAVYLCASGDTGDQPQHFGDGTRLSIL.

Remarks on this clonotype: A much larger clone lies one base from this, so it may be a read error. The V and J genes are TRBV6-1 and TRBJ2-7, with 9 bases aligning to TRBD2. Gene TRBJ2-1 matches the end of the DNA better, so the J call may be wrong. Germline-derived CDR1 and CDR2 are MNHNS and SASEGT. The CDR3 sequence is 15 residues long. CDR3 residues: CASRQRPAGGNEQFF. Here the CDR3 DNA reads TGTGCCAGCAGGCAACGGCCAGCGGGAGGCAATGAGCAGTTCTTC.

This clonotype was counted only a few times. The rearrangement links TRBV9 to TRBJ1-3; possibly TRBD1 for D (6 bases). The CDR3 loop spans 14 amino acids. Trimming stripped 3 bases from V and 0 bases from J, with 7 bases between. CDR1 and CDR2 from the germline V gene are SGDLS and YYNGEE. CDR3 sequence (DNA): TGTGCCAGCAGCGGAGGGGGCTCTGGAAACACCATATATTTT. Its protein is CASSGGGSGNTIYF.

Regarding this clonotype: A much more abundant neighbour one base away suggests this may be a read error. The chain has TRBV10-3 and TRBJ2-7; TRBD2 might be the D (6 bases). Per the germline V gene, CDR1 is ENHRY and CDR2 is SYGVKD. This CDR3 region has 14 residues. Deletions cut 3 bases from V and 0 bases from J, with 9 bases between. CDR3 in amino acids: CAISDGGISYEQYF. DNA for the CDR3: TGTGCCATCAGTGACGGGGGAATCTCCTACGAGCAGTACTTC.

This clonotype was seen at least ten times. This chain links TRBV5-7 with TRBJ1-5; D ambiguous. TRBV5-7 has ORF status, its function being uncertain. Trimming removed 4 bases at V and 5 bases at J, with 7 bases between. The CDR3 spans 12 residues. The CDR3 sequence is CASSVRDQPQHF. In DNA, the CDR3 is TGTGCCAGCAGCGTCCGGGATCAGCCCCAGCATTTT.

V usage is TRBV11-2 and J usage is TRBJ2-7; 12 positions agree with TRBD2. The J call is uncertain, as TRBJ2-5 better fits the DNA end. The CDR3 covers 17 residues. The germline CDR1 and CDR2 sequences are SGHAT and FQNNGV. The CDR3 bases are TGTGCCAGCAGCCTAGGCCCAGGACTAGCGGGGATTGAGACCCAGTACTTC. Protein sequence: CASSLGPGLAGIETQYF.

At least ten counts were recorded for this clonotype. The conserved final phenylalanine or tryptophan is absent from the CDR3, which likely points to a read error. The CDR3, as DNA: TGCAGTGCGGTAAACACAGGGGGGAGCAATCAGCCCCAGCATTCT. Amino acids: CSAVNTGGSNQPQHS. The V gene is TRBV20-1, the J gene TRBJ1-5, with 8 nucleotides matching TRBD1. J was trimmed by 1 base and V by 6 bases; bases with no gene match: 8. This CDR3 has 15 amino acids. Germline V gene data show CDR1 as DFQATT and CDR2 as SNEGSKA (reference sequence).

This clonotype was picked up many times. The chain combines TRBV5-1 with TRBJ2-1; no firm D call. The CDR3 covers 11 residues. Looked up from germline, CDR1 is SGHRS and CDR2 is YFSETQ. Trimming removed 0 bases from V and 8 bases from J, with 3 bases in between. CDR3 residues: CASSLVDEQFF. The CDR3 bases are TGCGCCAGCAGCTTGGTGGATGAGCAGTTCTTC.

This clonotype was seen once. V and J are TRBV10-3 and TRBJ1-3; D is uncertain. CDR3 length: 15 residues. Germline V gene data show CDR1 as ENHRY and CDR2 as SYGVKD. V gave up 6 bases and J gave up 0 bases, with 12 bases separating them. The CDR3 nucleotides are TGTGCCATCAGATCAACTCTCTCCTCTGGAAACACCATATATTTT. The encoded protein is CAIRSTLSSGNTIYF.

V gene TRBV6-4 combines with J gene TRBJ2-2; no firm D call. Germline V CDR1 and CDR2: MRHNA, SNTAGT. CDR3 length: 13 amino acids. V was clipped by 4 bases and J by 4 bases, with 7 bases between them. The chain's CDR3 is CASSAYTTGELFF. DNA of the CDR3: TGTGCCAGCAGTGCGTACACCACCGGGGAGCTGTTTTTT.

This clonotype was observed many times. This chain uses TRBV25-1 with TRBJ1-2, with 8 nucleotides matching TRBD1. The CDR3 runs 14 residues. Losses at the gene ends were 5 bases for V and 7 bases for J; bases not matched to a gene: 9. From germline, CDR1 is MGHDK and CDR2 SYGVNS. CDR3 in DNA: TGTGCCAGCAGTTCCCCAGGGGGCTTCCTTGGCTACACCTTC. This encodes CASSSPGGFLGYTF.

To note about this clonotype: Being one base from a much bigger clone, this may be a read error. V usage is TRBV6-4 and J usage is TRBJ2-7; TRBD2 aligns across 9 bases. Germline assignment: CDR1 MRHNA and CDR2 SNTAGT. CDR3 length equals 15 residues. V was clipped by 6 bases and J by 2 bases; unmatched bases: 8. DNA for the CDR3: TGTGCCAGCAGCGACCAGCTAGCGGGGCCCTACGAGCAGTACTTC. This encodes CASSDQLAGPYEQYF.